This entry lists 28 T cell receptor beta chains sequenced from one sample in a study of blood T cell repertoires in COVID-19. Using immunoSEQ multiplex PCR, the repertoire was profiled, and TCRdb retains in-frame clones only, with some absent. Among 150,000 or so clones listed, roughly 80% were seen once. The sequenced sample was peripheral blood. The receptors were gathered from an older woman with acute or convalescent COVID-19.

Ten or more counts support this clone. This sequence joins TRBV10-3 and TRBJ2-7, with 11 bases lining up with TRBD2. The CDR3 loop spans 15 amino acids. Trimming removed 2 bases from V and 7 bases from J; junction bases left unmatched: 7. Germline V CDR1 and CDR2: ENHRY, SYGVKD. The CDR3 DNA reads as TGTGCCATCAGTGAGGGTACTAGCGGGAGTCGAGAGCAGTACTTC. Translation: CAISEGTSGSREQYF.

DNA for the CDR3: TGTGCCAGCAGCCGTCGACAGGGGAATGAGCAGTTCTTC. Translated, it gives CASSRRQGNEQFF. This sequence joins TRBV14 and TRBJ2-1; 8 nucleotides match TRBD1. Germline V CDR1 and CDR2: SGHDN, FVKESK. This CDR3 has 13 amino acids. With 4 bases clipped from V and 7 bases from J, the junction kept 3 bases outside the gene matches.

This sequence joins TRBV24-1 and TRBJ2-5; 9 bases agree with TRBD2. The V gene's germline CDR1 is KGHDR and CDR2 SFDVKD. With V trimmed by 5 bases and J by 5 bases, 11 bases remained unmatched. This CDR3 has 16 residues. CDR3 region: CATSGGAKREEETQYF. CDR3 DNA: TGTGCCACCAGTGGGGGGGCCAAGCGGGAGGAGGAGACCCAGTACTTC.

The V call is TRBV5-4, the J call TRBJ2-7; D is perhaps TRBD2 (7 bases). V was shortened by 4 bases and J by 7 bases, with 18 bases between the two germline ends. Looked up from germline, CDR1 is SGHNT and CDR2 is YYREEE (reference sequence). The CDR3 has 14 residues. Written as DNA, the CDR3 is TGTGCCAGCAGCCGGGGGGCGGGAGTTAAAGAGCAGTACTTC. Encoded protein: CASSRGAGVKEQYF.

The chain employs TRBV9 and TRBJ2-5; 7 nucleotides agree with TRBD2. Germline V gives CDR1 SGDLS, CDR2 YYNGEE. The CDR3 has 15 residues. The J segment lost 1 base and the V segment lost 0 bases, leaving 3 bases of the junction unmatched. The CDR3 here is CASSVGWGGQETQYF. The CDR3 DNA reads TGTGCCAGCAGCGTAGGGTGGGGGGGCCAAGAGACCCAGTACTTC. Based on the CDR3 plus reference TRBV9 and TRBJ2-5, the full variable domain is DSGVTQTPKHLITATGQRVTLRCSPRSGDLSVYWYQQSLDQGLQFLIQYYNGEERAKGNILERFSAQQFPDLHSELNLSSLELGDSALYFCASSVGWGGQETQYFGPGTRLLVL.

This clone was detected only once. Written as DNA, the CDR3 is TGCGCCAGCAGACAACGACCGGGACAACAGAACACTGAAGCTTTCTTT. Translating gives CASRQRPGQQNTEAFF. The chain joins TRBV5-1 to TRBJ1-1; perhaps TRBD1 as D (6 bases). This CDR3 contains 16 residues. Between the trimmed V and J ends, which lost 5 bases and 1 base, there was a span of 18 bases. CDR1 is SGHRS and CDR2 is YFSETQ in the germline V gene.

This clone was seen more than once but under ten times. The chain recombines TRBV7-3 with TRBJ2-2; possibly TRBD2 for D (6 bases). The germline V gene encodes CDR1 SGHTA and CDR2 FQGTGA. The CDR3 totals 15 residues. Trimming pared 5 bases from V and 6 bases from J, leaving 16 bases between. CDR3 nucleotides: TGTGCCAGCAGCCCCGGGACTCCCGGCCCCGGGGAGCTGTTTTTT. This codes for CASSPGTPGPGELFF.

The chain combines TRBV23-1 with TRBJ1-6, with 10 bases aligning to TRBD1. TRBV23-1 qualifies as an ORF whose function is uncertain. This CDR3 comprises 21 residues. V lost 3 bases, J lost 0 bases, and 14 bases stayed unmatched. CDR3 region: CASSHLSRDRGIISYNSPLHF. In DNA, the CDR3 is TGCGCCAGCAGTCACTTATCCCGGGACAGGGGTATTATCTCCTATAATTCACCCCTCCACTTT.

This clone occurred once. The chain recombines TRBV15 with TRBJ2-2; D might be TRBD1 (6 bases). This CDR3 spans 14 amino acids. Germline-derived CDR1 and CDR2 are LNHNV and YYDKDF (reference sequence). The V end lost 8 bases, the J end lost 4 bases, and 14 bases lay between the germline ends. DNA of the CDR3: TGTGCCACCCGAAGACAGGACGGCACCGGGGAGCTGTTTTTT. Its protein product is CATRRQDGTGELFF.

The J gene is TRBJ2-5, the V gene TRBV24-1; 7 nucleotides line up with TRBD1. The CDR3 loop spans 14 amino acids. V trimming: 0 bases; J trimming: 3 bases; junction bases outside the gene matches: 0. In germline, CDR1 is KGHDR, CDR2 SFDVKD. The CDR3, as DNA: TGTGCCACCAGTGATTTGGACAGGGAAGAGACCCAGTACTTC. It translates to CATSDLDREETQYF.

The V call is TRBV5-1, the J call TRBJ1-2; the match to TRBD1 covers 7 bases. V lost 4 bases to trimming and J lost 5 bases; unmatched junction nucleotides: 11. Germline V gene lookup returns CDR1 SGHRS and CDR2 YFSETQ. The CDR3 spans 15 residues. The chain's CDR3 is CASSQGQAGGYGYTF. In DNA form, the CDR3 reads TGCGCCAGCAGCCAAGGACAGGCGGGGGGGTATGGCTACACCTTC.

V gene TRBV11-2 combines with J gene TRBJ2-7; 9 positions match TRBD1. Germline-derived CDR1 and CDR2 are SGHAT and FQNNGV. The CDR3 consists of 17 residues. V gave up 4 bases and J gave up 2 bases; unmatched junction bases: 12. CDR3 amino acids: CASSSPPGTGNTYEQYF. The CDR3 DNA follows: TGTGCCAGCAGCTCACCCCCCGGGACAGGGAATACCTACGAGCAGTACTTC.

The chain couples TRBV11-2 to TRBJ1-6, with 7 bases matching TRBD1. V lost 2 bases to trimming and J lost 10 bases; unmatched junction nucleotides: 11. The CDR3 covers 16 residues. CDR1 SGHAT and CDR2 FQNNGV come from the germline V gene. This chain's CDR3 is CASSLYGTERRSPLHF. CDR3 DNA: TGTGCCAGCAGCTTATACGGGACAGAACGCCGCTCACCCCTCCACTTT. Full variable domain (missing parts from reference TRBV11-2 and TRBJ1-6): EAGVAQSPRYKIIEKRQSVAFWCNPISGHATLYWYQQILGQGPKLLIQFQNNGVVDDSQLPKDRFSAERLKGVDSTLKIQPAKLEDSAVYLCASSLYGTERRSPLHFGNGTRLTVT.

The V gene is TRBV5-1, the J gene TRBJ2-5; the match to TRBD1 covers 9 bases. The CDR3 covers 16 residues. CDR1 is SGHRS, CDR2 YFSETQ, per germline. V shed 0 bases and J 4 bases; nucleotides not matched to a gene: 7. The CDR3 region is CASSLGGTGNRETQYF. CDR3 nucleotide sequence: TGCGCCAGCAGCTTGGGCGGGACAGGGAATCGAGAGACCCAGTACTTC.

The rearrangement links TRBV5-3 to TRBJ1-2; TRBD1 might be the D (6 bases). TRBV5-3 is an ORF for which the function is uncertain. The CDR3 has 14 residues. The V end was cut by 5 bases, the J end by 3 bases, with 14 bases between. The CDR3: CARSSTAGDYGYTF. In DNA, the CDR3 is TGTGCCAGAAGTTCGACGGCAGGGGACTATGGCTACACCTTC.

The chain uses TRBV7-2 and TRBJ2-3; tentative D call: TRBD2 (5 bases). The CDR3 spans 14 residues. V lost 10 bases, J lost 2 bases, and 16 bases lay in between. Germline V gene data show CDR1 as SGHTA and CDR2 as FQGNSA. In DNA, the CDR3 is TGTGCCACCGCGCCCCGGGAACTCACAGATACGCAGTATTTT. It translates to CATAPRELTDTQYF.

The chain couples TRBV18 to TRBJ1-2, with D perhaps TRBD1 (6 bases). The CDR3 extends over 14 amino acids. Germline V gives CDR1 KGHSH, CDR2 LQKENI. The germline V and J ends were trimmed by 3 bases and 5 bases, with 13 bases remaining between them. The CDR3 is CASSPGTPLYGYTF. CDR3 nucleotide sequence: TGTGCCAGCTCACCCGGGACACCCCTGTATGGCTACACCTTC. Variable domain in full (rest from reference TRBV18 and TRBJ1-2): NAGVMQNPRHLVRRRGQEARLRCSPMKGHSHVYWYRQLPEEGLKFMVYLQKENIIDESGMPKERFSAEFPKEGPSILRIQQVVRGDSAAYFCASSPGTPLYGYTFGSGTRLTVV.

This chain joins TRBV5-1 and TRBJ1-5, with unresolved D. This CDR3 has 14 residues. V was trimmed by 0 bases and J by 5 bases, leaving 9 bases between them. Germline-derived CDR1 and CDR2 are SGHRS and YFSETQ. Here the CDR3 DNA reads TGCGCCAGCAGCTTGGGAGGGATCGATCAGCCCCAGCATTTT. Amino acids: CASSLGGIDQPQHF.

The J gene is TRBJ2-1, the V gene TRBV7-8; D is unresolved. CDR3 length: 16 residues. Germline V gene data show CDR1 as SGHVS and CDR2 as FQNEAQ. V was pared by 1 base and J by 2 bases, with 12 bases between. The CDR3 coding sequence is TGTGCCAGCAGCTTAGACCCGGCCCGGGCCTACAATGAGCAGTTCTTC. This gives the protein CASSLDPARAYNEQFF.

The CDR3 here is CASSSQPGQPQHF. For the CDR3, the DNA is TGTGCCAGCAGCTCCCAACCGGGTCAGCCCCAGCATTTT. The chain joins TRBV11-2 to TRBJ1-5, with D unresolved. Trimming cost V 4 bases and J 6 bases, with 10 bases left between them. This CDR3 region has 13 residues. Germline CDR1 SGHAT, CDR2 FQNNGV.

CDR3: CASRGQGYYGYTF. The DNA of the CDR3 is TGTGCCAGCAGGGGACAGGGGTACTATGGCTACACCTTC. The rearrangement links TRBV12-3 or TRBV12-4 to TRBJ1-2; 10 nucleotides agree with TRBD1. The CDR3 has 13 amino acids. V lost 6 bases, J lost 3 bases, and 1 base stayed unmatched.

CDR3 region: CASSSPMTGVGQPQHF. The CDR3 nucleotides are TGTGCCAGCAGTTCACCCATGACAGGGGTTGGCCAGCCCCAGCATTTT. J is TRBJ1-5 and V is TRBV28; 8 positions match TRBD1. In germline, CDR1 is MDHEN, CDR2 SYDVKM. The CDR3 totals 16 residues. The trim removed 4 bases at V and 7 bases at J, leaving 12 bases unmatched.

The rearrangement uses TRBV28 and TRBJ1-6; 8 bases line up with TRBD1. CDR3 size: 16 residues. Germline trimming cut 6 bases from V and 4 bases from J; bases unmatched to any gene: 8. In germline, CDR1 is MDHEN, CDR2 SYDVKM. CDR3 sequence reads: CASRSPTGAYNSPLHF. CDR3 sequence (DNA): TGTGCCAGCAGAAGCCCGACAGGGGCATATAATTCACCCCTCCACTTT.

J is TRBJ2-7 and V is TRBV9, with D perhaps TRBD2 (6 bases). Trimming removed 0 bases from V and 2 bases from J, with 9 bases in between. The length of the CDR3 is 14 residues. Looked up from germline, CDR1 is SGDLS and CDR2 is YYNGEE. The CDR3: CASSVATGAYEQYF. DNA of the CDR3: TGTGCCAGCAGCGTAGCTACGGGGGCCTACGAGCAGTACTTC.

The chain combines TRBV7-2 with TRBJ1-5, with no clear D. Trimming removed 6 bases from V and 3 bases from J, with 15 bases in between. This CDR3 contains 15 residues. Per germline, CDR1 SGHTA and CDR2 FQGNSA. CDR3 loop: CASRPAAAINQPQHF. DNA for the CDR3: TGTGCCAGCAGACCCGCGGCAGCAATCAATCAGCCCCAGCATTTT.

This chain links TRBV11-2 with TRBJ2-1, with TRBD2 matching over 9 bases. Losses at the gene ends were 2 bases for V and 6 bases for J; bases not matched to a gene: 11. The CDR3 sequence is 17 residues long. Germline CDR1 SGHAT, CDR2 FQNNGV. The CDR3 nucleotides read TGTGCCAGCAGCTTAAGGTCAGGTACTAGCGGGTTCAATGAGCAGTTCTTC. Translation gives CASSLRSGTSGFNEQFF.

The chain couples TRBV9 to TRBJ2-1, with 12 bases lining up with TRBD2. With V trimmed by 3 bases and J by 7 bases, 8 bases remained unmatched. There are 16 residues in the CDR3. Per the germline V gene, CDR1 is SGDLS and CDR2 is YYNGEE. The CDR3 loop is CASSGDTSGRWNEQFF. Here the CDR3 DNA reads TGTGCCAGCAGCGGAGATACTAGCGGGAGGTGGAATGAGCAGTTCTTC.

V usage is TRBV7-8 and J usage is TRBJ2-7, with 7 bases fitting TRBD1. V shed 3 bases, J shed 3 bases, and the junction held 2 bases outside the gene matches. CDR1 and CDR2 (germline): SGHVS, FQNEAQ. The CDR3 loop spans 13 amino acids. The CDR3 DNA sequence: TGTGCCAGCAGCTTGGGACAGAACTACGAGCAGTACTTC. Its translation: CASSLGQNYEQYF.